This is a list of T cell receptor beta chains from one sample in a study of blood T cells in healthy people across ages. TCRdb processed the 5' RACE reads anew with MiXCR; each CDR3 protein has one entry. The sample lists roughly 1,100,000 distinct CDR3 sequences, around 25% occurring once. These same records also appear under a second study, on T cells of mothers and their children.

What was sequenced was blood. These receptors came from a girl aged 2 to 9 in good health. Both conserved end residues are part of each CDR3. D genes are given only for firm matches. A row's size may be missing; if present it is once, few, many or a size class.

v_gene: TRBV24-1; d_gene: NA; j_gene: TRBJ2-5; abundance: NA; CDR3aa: CATSDPDSRETQYF; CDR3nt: TGTGCCACCAGTGACCCAGACAGCAGAGAGACCCAGTACTTC
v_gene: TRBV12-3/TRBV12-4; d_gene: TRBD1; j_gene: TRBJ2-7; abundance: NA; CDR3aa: CASSPGTGEGEQYF; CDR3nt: TGTGCCAGCAGCCCCGGGACAGGGGAAGGCGAGCAGTACTTC
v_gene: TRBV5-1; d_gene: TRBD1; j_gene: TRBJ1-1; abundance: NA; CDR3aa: CASSLNVPGQGSNTEAFF; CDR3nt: TGCGCCAGCAGCTTGAATGTCCCGGGACAGGGTTCGAACACTGAAGCTTTCTTT
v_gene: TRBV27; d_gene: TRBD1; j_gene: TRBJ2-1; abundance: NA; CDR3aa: CASGGTGVSYNEQFF; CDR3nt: TGTGCCAGCGGCGGGACAGGGGTATCCTACAATGAGCAGTTCTTC
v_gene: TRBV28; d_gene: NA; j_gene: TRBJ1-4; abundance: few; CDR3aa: CASTPRLGGSGEKLFF; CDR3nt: TGTGCCAGCACCCCACGGCTGGGGGGGTCCGGTGAAAAACTGTTTTTT
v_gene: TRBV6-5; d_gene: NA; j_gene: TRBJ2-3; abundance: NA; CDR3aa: CASSYSSAGPPTDTQYF; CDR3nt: TGTGCCAGCAGTTACTCCAGTGCGGGGCCCCCCACAGATACGCAGTATTTT
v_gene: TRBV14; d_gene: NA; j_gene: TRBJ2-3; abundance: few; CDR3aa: CASSQNEGVITDTQYF; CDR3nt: TGTGCCAGCAGCCAAAACGAGGGGGTCATCACAGATACGCAGTATTTT
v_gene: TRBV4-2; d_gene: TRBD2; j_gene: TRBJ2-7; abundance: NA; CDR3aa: CASSQEAGTSAYEQYF; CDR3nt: TGTGCCAGCAGCCAAGAAGCTGGGACTAGCGCTTACGAGCAGTACTTC
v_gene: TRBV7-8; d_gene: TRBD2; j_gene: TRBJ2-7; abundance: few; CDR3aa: CASSLASSGSSYEQYF; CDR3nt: TGTGCCAGCAGCTTAGCGTCTAGCGGGAGCTCCTACGAGCAGTACTTC
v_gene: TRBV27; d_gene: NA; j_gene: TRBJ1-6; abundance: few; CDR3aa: CASLGAGEKNSPLHF; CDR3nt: TGTGCCAGCCTCGGGGCAGGGGAAAAAAATTCACCCCTCCACTTT
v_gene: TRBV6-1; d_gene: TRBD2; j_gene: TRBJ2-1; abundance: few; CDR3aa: CASRIAGGLYNEQFF; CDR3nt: TGTGCCAGCAGGATAGCGGGAGGTTTGTACAATGAGCAGTTCTTC
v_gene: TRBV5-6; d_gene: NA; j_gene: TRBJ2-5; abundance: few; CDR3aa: CASSLAAGTETQYF; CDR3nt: TGTGCCAGCAGCTTGGCGGCGGGTACCGAGACCCAGTACTTC
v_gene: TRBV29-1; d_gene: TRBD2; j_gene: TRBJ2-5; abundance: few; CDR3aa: CSVGGGIETQYF; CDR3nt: TGCAGCGTTGGGGGGGGGATAGAGACCCAGTACTTC
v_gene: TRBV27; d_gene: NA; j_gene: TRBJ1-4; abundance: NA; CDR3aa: CASSLSTWYATNEKLFF; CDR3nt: TGTGCCAGCAGTTTATCCACCTGGTATGCAACTAATGAAAAACTGTTTTTT
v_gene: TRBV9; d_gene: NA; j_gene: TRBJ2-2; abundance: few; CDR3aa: CASSGTNPGELFF; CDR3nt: TGTGCCAGCAGCGGAACGAACCCGGGGGAGCTGTTTTTT
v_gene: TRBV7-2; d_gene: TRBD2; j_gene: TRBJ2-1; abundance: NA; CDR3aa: CASSPYPASGGYNEQFF; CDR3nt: TGTGCCAGCAGCCCTTACCCGGCTAGCGGGGGATACAATGAGCAGTTCTTC
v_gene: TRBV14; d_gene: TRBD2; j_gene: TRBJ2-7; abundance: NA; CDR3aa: CASSPLGAGAYEQYF; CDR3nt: TGTGCCAGCAGCCCCCTTGGAGCGGGAGCCTACGAGCAGTACTTC
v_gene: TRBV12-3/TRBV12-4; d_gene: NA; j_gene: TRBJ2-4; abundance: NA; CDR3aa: CASTLDWDIQYF; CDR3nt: TGTGCCAGCACCCTCGACTGGGACATTCAGTACTTC
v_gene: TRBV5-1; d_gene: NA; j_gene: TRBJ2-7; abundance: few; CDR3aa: CASSLALSTGQYF; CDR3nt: TGCGCCAGCAGCTTGGCCTTGAGCACGGGGCAGTACTTC
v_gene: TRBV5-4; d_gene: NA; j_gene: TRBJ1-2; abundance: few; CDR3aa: CASSLDGRSGYTF; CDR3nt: TGTGCCAGCAGCTTGGACGGCAGGTCTGGCTACACCTTC
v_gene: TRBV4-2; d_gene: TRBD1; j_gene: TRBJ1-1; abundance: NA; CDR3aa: CASSQSQQTGGSGGTEAFF; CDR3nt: TGTGCCAGCAGCCAATCACAACAAACAGGGGGCTCGGGAGGCACTGAAGCTTTCTTT
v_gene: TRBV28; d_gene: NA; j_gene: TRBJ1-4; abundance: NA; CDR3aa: CASSIQSTNEKLFF; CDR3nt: TGTGCCAGCAGCATACAGTCAACTAATGAAAAACTGTTTTTT
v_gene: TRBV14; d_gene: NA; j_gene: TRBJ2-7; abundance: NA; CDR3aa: CASSPAPQSSYEQYF; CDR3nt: TGTGCCAGCAGCCCCGCCCCCCAGAGCTCCTACGAGCAGTACTTC
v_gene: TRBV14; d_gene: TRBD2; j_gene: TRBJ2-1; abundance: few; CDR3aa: CASSQSSGGSYNEQFF; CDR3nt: TGTGCCAGCAGCCAATCTAGCGGAGGCTCCTACAATGAGCAGTTCTTC
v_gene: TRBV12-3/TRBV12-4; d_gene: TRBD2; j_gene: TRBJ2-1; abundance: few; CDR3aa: CASSQGTSGNEQFF; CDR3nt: TGTGCCAGCAGCCAAGGGACTAGTGGGAATGAGCAGTTCTTC
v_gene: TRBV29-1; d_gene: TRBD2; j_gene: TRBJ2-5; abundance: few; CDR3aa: CSVSTSGKQETQYF; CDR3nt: TGCAGCGTTTCGACTAGCGGAAAACAAGAGACCCAGTACTTC
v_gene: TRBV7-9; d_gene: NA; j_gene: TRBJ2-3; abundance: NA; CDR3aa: CASSSSSGDTQYF; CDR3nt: TGTGCCAGCAGCTCTAGTTCGGGAGATACGCAGTATTTT
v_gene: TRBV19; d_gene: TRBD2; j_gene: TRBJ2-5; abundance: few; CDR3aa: CASARLADQETQYF; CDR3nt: TGTGCCAGTGCTAGACTAGCGGACCAAGAGACCCAGTACTTC
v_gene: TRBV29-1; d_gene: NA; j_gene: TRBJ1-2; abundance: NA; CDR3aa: CSASGAGRNGYTF; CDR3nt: TGCAGCGCCTCCGGGGCGGGTCGGAATGGCTACACCTTC
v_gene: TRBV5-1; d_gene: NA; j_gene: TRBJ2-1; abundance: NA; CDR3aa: CASGQTILNEQFF; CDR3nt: TGCGCCAGCGGGCAGACAATCCTTAATGAGCAGTTCTTC
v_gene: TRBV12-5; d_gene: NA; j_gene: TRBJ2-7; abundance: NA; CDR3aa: CASGLTSSSSEQYF; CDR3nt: TGTGCTAGTGGTTTGACTAGCAGCTCGTCCGAGCAGTACTTC
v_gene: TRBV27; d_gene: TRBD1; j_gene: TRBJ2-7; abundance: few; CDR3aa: CASSFLGGRYEQYF; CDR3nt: TGTGCCAGCAGTTTCTTAGGGGGCCGCTACGAGCAGTACTTC
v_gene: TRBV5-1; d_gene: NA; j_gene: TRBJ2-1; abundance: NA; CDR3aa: CASSLGVIGTPTVYNERFF; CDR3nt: TGCGCCAGCAGCTTGGGTGTAATCGGGACACCGACTGTATACAATGAGCGGTTCTTC
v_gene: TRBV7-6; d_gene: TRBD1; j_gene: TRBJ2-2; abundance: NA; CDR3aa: CASILQGGTGELFF; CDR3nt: TGTGCCAGCATCTTACAGGGGGGCACCGGGGAGCTGTTTTTT
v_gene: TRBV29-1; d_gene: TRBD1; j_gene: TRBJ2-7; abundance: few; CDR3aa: CSVKRTGGFYEQYF; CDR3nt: TGCAGCGTTAAGAGGACAGGGGGCTTTTATGAGCAGTACTTC
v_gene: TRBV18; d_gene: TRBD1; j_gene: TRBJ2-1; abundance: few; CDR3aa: CASSDPRDRGDEQFF; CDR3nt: TGTGCCAGCTCCGATCCCCGGGACAGGGGAGATGAGCAGTTCTTC
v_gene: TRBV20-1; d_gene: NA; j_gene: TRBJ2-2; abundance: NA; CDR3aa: CSAKQGNTGELFF; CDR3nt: TGCAGTGCCAAACAGGGAAACACCGGGGAGCTGTTTTTT
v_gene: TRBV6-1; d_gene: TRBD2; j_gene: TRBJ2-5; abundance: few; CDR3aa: CASSGTRTSGRGHLETQYF; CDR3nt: TGTGCCAGCAGTGGAACCCGGACTAGCGGGAGGGGACACTTGGAGACCCAGTACTTC
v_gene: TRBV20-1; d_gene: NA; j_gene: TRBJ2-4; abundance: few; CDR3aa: CSARQEAKNIQYF; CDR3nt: TGCAGTGCTAGGCAGGAGGCCAAAAACATTCAGTACTTC
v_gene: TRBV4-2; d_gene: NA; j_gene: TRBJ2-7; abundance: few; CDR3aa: CASSQDLGTSYEQYF; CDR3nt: TGTGCCAGCAGCCAAGATCTGGGCACCTCCTACGAGCAGTACTTC
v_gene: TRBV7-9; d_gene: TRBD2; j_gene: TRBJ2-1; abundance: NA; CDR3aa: CASGFTSGLYNEQFF; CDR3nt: TGTGCCAGCGGGTTTACTAGCGGACTTTACAATGAGCAGTTCTTC
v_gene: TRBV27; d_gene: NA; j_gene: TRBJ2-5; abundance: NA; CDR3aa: CASSPPGTPWETQYF; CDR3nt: TGTGCCAGCAGTCCTCCCGGGACACCTTGGGAGACCCAGTACTTC
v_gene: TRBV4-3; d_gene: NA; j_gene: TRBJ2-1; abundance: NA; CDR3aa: CASSQVPYNEQFF; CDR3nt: TGCGCCAGCAGCCAAGTCCCTTACAATGAGCAGTTCTTC
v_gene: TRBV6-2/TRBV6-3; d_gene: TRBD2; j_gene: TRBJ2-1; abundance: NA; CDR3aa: CASSSRTSGNYNEQFF; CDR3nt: TGTGCCAGCAGTTCAAGGACTAGCGGGAATTACAATGAGCAGTTCTTC
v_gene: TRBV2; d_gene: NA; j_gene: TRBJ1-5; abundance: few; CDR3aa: CASRAGYSNQPQHF; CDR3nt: TGTGCCAGCCGAGCCGGCTATAGCAATCAGCCCCAGCATTTT
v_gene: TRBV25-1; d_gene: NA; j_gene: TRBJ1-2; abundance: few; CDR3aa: CASSPRHWNYGYTF; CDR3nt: TGTGCCAGCAGTCCCAGACACTGGAACTATGGCTACACCTTC
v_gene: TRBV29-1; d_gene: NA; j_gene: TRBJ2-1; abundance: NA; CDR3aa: CSVERGSEQFF; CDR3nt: TGCAGCGTTGAGCGGGGAAGTGAGCAGTTCTTC
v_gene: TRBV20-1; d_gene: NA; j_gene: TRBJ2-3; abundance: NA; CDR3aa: CSARNVDSTDTQYF; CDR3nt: TGCAGTGCTAGGAATGTAGACAGCACAGATACGCAGTATTTT
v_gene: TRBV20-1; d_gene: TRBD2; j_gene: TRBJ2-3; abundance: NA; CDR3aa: CSARTSGRAITDTQYF; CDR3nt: TGCAGTGCTAGAACTAGCGGGAGGGCCATCACAGATACGCAGTATTTT
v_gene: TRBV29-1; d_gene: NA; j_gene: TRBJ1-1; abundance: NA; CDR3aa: CSVYRVMNTEAFF; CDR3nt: TGCAGCGTTTACAGGGTTATGAACACTGAAGCTTTCTTT
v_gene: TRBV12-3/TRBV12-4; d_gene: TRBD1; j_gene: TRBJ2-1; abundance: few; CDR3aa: CASSLAMGQGSYNEQFF; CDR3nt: TGTGCCAGCAGTTTAGCGATGGGACAGGGGTCCTACAATGAGCAGTTCTTC
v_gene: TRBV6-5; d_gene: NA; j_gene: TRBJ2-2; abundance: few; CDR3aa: CASSYSPVGELFF; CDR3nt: TGTGCCAGCAGTTACTCCCCCGTCGGCGAGCTGTTTTTT
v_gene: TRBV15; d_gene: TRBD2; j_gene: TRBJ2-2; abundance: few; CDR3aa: CATSRTSGGLHRELFF; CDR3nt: TGTGCCACCAGCCGAACCAGCGGGGGGCTCCACCGGGAGCTGTTTTTT
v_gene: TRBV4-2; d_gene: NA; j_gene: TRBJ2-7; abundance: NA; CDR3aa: CASSQDLRSSYEQYF; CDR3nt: TGTGCCAGCAGCCAAGACTTACGTAGCTCCTACGAGCAGTACTTC